A selection of T cell receptor beta chains follows, all from one sample in a study of CXCR3-negative and CXCR3-positive naive CD8 T cells. TCRdb reanalyzed the 5' RACE reads, giving one entry per CDR3 protein sequence and no DNA. This sample's table has 150,000 to 180,000 distinct CDR3 sequences. Sequences were obtained from naive CXCR3+ CD8+ T cells from blood. These receptors were obtained from a human donor in good health. Some clones in this sample may be carry-over from other donors' samples. CDR3s include the opening cysteine and the closing phenylalanine or tryptophan.

CDR3	V	J
CASSLPASSYNEQFF	TRBV7-2	TRBJ2-1
CASSLVRGAYNEQFF	TRBV7-9	TRBJ2-1
CASSQKGLAEYNEQFF	TRBV7-3	TRBJ2-1
CASSLGHPEAFF	TRBV7-9	TRBJ1-1
CASSLTEGTGILAASEKLFF	TRBV7-6	TRBJ1-4
CASAGTTIYNEQFF	TRBV28	TRBJ2-1
CASSYSSRISTEAFF	TRBV27	TRBJ1-1
CASSFRGFYNEQFF	TRBV27	TRBJ2-1
CSVELGPYEQYF	TRBV29-1	TRBJ2-7
CASSVLQGLPYEQYF	TRBV28	TRBJ2-7
CSGQGLGLYNEQFF	TRBV29-1	TRBJ2-1
CASSLSWDRSNQPQHF	TRBV28	TRBJ1-5